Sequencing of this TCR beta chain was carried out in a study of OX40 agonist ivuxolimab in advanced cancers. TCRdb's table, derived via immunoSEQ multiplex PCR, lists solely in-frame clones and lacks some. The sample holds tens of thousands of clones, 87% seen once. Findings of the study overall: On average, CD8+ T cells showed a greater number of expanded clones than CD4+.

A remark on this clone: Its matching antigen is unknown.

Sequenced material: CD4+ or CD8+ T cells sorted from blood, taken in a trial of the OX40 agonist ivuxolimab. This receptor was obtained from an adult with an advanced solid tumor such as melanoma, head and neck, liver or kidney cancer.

CDR3 amino acids: CASSLGGRARNEQFF. The CDR3 coding sequence is TGCGCCAGCAGCTTGGGAGGGAGGGCCAGAAATGAGCAGTTCTTC. The genes are TRBV5-1 and TRBJ2-1; 7 bases match TRBD2. CDR3 size: 15 residues. Germline V gene data show CDR1 as SGHRS and CDR2 as YFSETQ. V was clipped by 0 bases and J by 7 bases; unmatched bases: 7.